This T cell receptor beta chain appears in the sequencing data of a study of blood T cell repertoires in COVID-19. Looking at the study overall: Acute-phase and convalescent COVID-19 samples originated in the United States, Italy and Spain. T cells, B-cell-depleted T cells, or PBMCs provided the cDNA or gDNA that served as material.

Germline V gene lookup returns CDR1 GTSNPN and CDR2 SVGIG (reference sequence). This CDR3 has 12 residues. The V gene lost 3 bases and the J gene lost 6 bases, with 12 bases spanning the gap. How the authors handled the data: Scientists estimated how many nucleated cells there were by amplifying reference gene primers. The protocol was immunoSEQ multiplex PCR, while the TCRdb copy is restricted to in-frame clones and leaves out a portion. The V and J calls and clone size come from that table; D and trimming were worked out from the DNA. The table has 100,000 or so clones, approximately 82% seen once.

Material for sequencing was peripheral blood. This TCR derives from a man between 60 and 75 years old with active or convalescent COVID-19. This sequence joins TRBV30 and TRBJ2-7, with D unclear. The CDR3, as DNA: TGTGCCTGGAGCCCAATCGGTTCCGAGCAGTACTTC. This sequence encodes CAWSPIGSEQYF.